This T cell receptor (beta chain) comes out of a study of T-cell memory formation after mild COVID-19. Study summary: Across donors, TCR clusters were largely donor specific. Study results and limitations: Second-wave clones peaking on day 37 lacked confirmed SARS-CoV-2 specificity.

TCRdb fed the 5' RACE reads into MiXCR, producing one record per CDR3 protein. The table lists 300,000 to 350,000 distinct CDR3 sequences, roughly 13% of them singletons. Concerning this clonotype itself: Antigen specificity is unknown.

Trimming removed 9 bases at V and 1 base at J, with 10 bases between. Germline V CDR1 and CDR2: LGHNT, FRNRAP. CDR3 length: 12 amino acids. This chain uses TRBV12-5 with TRBJ2-7, with TRBD2 as a possible D gene (5 bases). Input material: PBMCs or a T cell subset sorted from them (not recorded which). The receptor's source is a man between 18 and 35 years old who had mild COVID-19 (a few samples of this study predate the infection). Cell type and time point are not known. Written as DNA, the CDR3 is TGTGCTAGCGGAACGGGGTCCTACGAGCAGTACTTC. Translated, it gives CASGTGSYEQYF.